This paragraph reports one T cell receptor beta chain. Original analysis: Amplification of reference gene primers provided the estimated nucleated cell counts. TCRdb's table, derived via immunoSEQ multiplex PCR, lists solely in-frame clones and lacks some. The DNA was the basis for D and trimming; V, J and clone size are from that table. The repertoire consists of 97,000 or so clones, with roughly 92% occurring once and the leading ten covering more than 1.5%. This entry belongs to a study of blood T cell repertoires in COVID-19. About the research overall: T cells, B-cell-depleted T cells, or PBMCs supplied cDNA or gDNA.

Germline assignment: CDR1 GTSNPN and CDR2 SVGIG (reference sequence). The V and J ends lost 2 bases and 8 bases, in that order; junction bases with no gene match: 11. This CDR3 comprises 14 residues. This receptor was obtained from a woman aged 50 to 60 with COVID-19, enrolled during active disease. This chain links TRBV30 with TRBJ1-2; 7 bases match TRBD1. Sequencing was performed on peripheral blood. Here the CDR3 reads CAWSPGTASEGYTF. In nucleotides, the CDR3 is TGTGCCTGGAGTCCTGGGACAGCCTCGGAAGGCTACACCTTC.